This entry features one TCR beta chain sequence. Trimming pared 1 base from V and 3 bases from J, leaving 7 bases between. This CDR3 region has 14 residues. Germline V gene data show CDR1 as SNHLY and CDR2 as FYNNEI. Per the original methods: Nucleated cell counts were estimated from reference gene primer amplification. The assay was immunoSEQ multiplex PCR, and TCRdb's table has in-frame clones only and misses some. V and J calls and clone size are those listed in that table; D and trimming were worked out from the DNA. The sample contains about 180,000 clones, roughly 87% of which appear only once. Individuals aged about 18 to 100 years were recruited from fewer than 25 US areas. The data stem from a study of blood T cell repertoires in COVID-19. Overall study context: The United States, Italy and Spain supplied acute and convalescent COVID-19 samples. T cells, B-cell-depleted T cells, or PBMCs supplied cDNA or gDNA.

Sequencing was carried out using PBMCs or T cells enriched from blood (not recorded which). This receptor was obtained from a woman aged 40 to 50 with acute COVID-19. The chain is built from TRBV2 and TRBJ1-5; D not resolved. CDR3 coding DNA: TGTGCCAGCAGTGAAGTCAGGAACAATCAGCCCCAGCATTTT. It specifies CASSEVRNNQPQHF.